The text below deals with one T cell receptor beta chain. Antigen specificity is unknown. This sample was included in a study of T cell responses to AZD1222 COVID-19 vaccine. General study points: The breadth and depth of Spike-specific TCRs increased once two AZD1222 doses had been given. Seropositivity was recorded at baseline in only 6 or 7 AZD1222 recipients. Every sample of the repertoires postdated the peak T cell response.

Profiled with immunoSEQ multiplex PCR; TCRdb holds only in-frame clones, not every one. The sample includes around 87,000 clones, over 75% seen only once; the top ten take roughly a tenth. Sequenced material: peripheral blood, taken on day 0 of AZD1222 vaccination. The source is an adult in good health.

As DNA, the CDR3 is TGTGCCAGCAGTACGGACACCTACGAGCAGTACTTC. Translation gives CASSTDTYEQYF. The rearrangement joins TRBV12-3 or TRBV12-4 to TRBJ2-7; D is perhaps TRBD1 (5 bases). The CDR3 contains 12 residues. Trimming removed 5 bases at V and 2 bases at J, with 7 bases between.